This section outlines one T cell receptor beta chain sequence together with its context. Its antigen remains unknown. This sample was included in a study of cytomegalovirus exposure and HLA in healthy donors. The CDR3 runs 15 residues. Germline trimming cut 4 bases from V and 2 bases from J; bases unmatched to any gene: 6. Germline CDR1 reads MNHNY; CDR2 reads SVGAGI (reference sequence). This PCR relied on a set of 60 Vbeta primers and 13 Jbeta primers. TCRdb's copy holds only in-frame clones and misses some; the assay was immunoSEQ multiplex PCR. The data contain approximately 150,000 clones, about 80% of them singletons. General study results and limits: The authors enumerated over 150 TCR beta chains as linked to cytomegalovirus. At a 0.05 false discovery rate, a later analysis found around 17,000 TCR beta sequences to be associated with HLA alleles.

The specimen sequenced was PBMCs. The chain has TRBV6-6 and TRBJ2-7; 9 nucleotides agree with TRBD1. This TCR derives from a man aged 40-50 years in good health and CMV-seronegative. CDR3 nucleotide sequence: TGTGCCAGCAGTTCCGACAGGGGGGTAGCCTACGAGCAGTACTTC. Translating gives CASSSDRGVAYEQYF.